This T cell receptor beta chain was identified during a study of memory CD4+ T cells and cytomegalovirus serostatus. Study-wide background: Donors were healthy Belgian adults, under ten CMV seropositive and 24 seronegative.

Original handling: After removing out-of-frame reads, approximately 2 million distinct TCRbeta sequences remained. The table came from immunoSEQ multiplex PCR; TCRdb's copy has only in-frame clones and leaves some out. V and J calls and clone size are as listed in that table; D and trimming were resolved from the DNA. This repertoire shows some 87,000 clones, 75% to 85% found once; its top ten account for about 3.5%. Points from the study as a whole: CD4+ memory repertoires contained about 40% of the 164 reported CMV TCRbeta sequences.

The sort gate was single viable CD3+CD4+CD8-CD45RO+ cells for memory CD4+ T cells. After thawing, CD4+ T cells were positively selected. With V trimmed by 8 bases and J by 0 bases, 12 bases remained unmatched. CDR1 is SGHAT, CDR2 FQNNGV, per germline. The CDR3 covers 17 residues. Of note for this clone: What it binds is not known.

The rearrangement uses TRBV11-2 and TRBJ2-1; 8 bases line up with TRBD2. This clonotype was sampled from an adult in good health and CMV-seropositive. Specimen: memory CD4+ T cells from blood. Here the CDR3 reads CASGRTSPMSSYNEQFF. The CDR3 bases are TGTGCCAGCGGAAGGACTAGCCCCATGAGCTCCTACAATGAGCAGTTCTTC.